Here is one T cell receptor beta chain with its context. It was with random hexamers that roughly 0.5 to 1 ug RNA was reverse transcribed. TCRdb re-called the immunoSEQ multiplex PCR reads with MiXCR, one entry per CDR3 protein. The sample yields hundreds of thousands of distinct CDR3 sequences, roughly 85% seen once. The sample comes from a study of CD8 T cells in Susac syndrome. The sample taken for sequencing was CD8+ T cells from PBMCs. The TCR comes from a human donor with multiple sclerosis.

Here the CDR3 reads CSARDRAAGLYEQYF. In DNA, the CDR3 is TGCAGTGCTAGAGATCGGGCGGCAGGGCTCTACGAGCAGTACTTC. This chain joins TRBV20-1 and TRBJ2-7; D possibly corresponds to TRBD1 (5 bases). V was pared by 0 bases and J by 3 bases, with 15 bases between. Per germline, CDR1 DFQATT and CDR2 SNEGSKA (reference sequence). CDR3 size: 15 residues.